This T cell receptor beta chain comes out of a study of early T cells in non-severe SARS-CoV-2 infection. Individual cDNA molecules were tagged with unique molecular identifiers, the study reported. TCRdb processed the 5' RACE reads anew with MiXCR; each CDR3 protein has one entry. The table records tens of thousands of distinct CDR3 sequences, around 12% of them present only once. Comment on this clonotype: Its specificity is unknown.

Regarding the study as a whole: VDJdb matching favored anti-spike CD8 responses, missing private and CD4 specificities.

With 2 bases clipped from V and 3 bases from J, the junction kept 4 bases outside the gene matches. Germline values: CDR1 SGHRS, CDR2 YFSETQ. The CDR3 has 14 residues. The receptor comes from an adult who was a healthcare worker with PCR-confirmed SARS-CoV-2 infection or an uninfected control (not recorded which). V usage is TRBV5-1 and J usage is TRBJ1-2, with 7 bases matching TRBD1. What was sequenced was whole blood. The CDR3 loop is CASSFTGEDYGYTF. The CDR3, as DNA: TGCGCCAGCAGCTTCACAGGGGAGGACTATGGCTACACCTTC.